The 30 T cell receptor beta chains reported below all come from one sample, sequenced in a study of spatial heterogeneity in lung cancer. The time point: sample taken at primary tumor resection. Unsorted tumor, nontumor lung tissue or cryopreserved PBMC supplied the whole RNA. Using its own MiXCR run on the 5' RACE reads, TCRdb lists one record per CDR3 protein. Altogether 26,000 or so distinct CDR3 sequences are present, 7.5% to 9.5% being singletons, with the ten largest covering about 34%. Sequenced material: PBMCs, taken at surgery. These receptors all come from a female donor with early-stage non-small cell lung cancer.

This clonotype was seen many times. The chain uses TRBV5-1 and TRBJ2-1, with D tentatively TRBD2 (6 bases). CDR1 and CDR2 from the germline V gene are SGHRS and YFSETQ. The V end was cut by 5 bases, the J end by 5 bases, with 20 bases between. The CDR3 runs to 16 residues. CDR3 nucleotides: TGCGCCAGCAGATCAACCCAGGGACTGACGGACAATGAGCAGTTCTTC. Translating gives CASRSTQGLTDNEQFF.

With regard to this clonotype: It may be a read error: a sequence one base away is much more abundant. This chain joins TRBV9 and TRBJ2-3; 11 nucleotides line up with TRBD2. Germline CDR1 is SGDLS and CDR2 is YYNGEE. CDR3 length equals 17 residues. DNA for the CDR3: TGTGCCAACAGCTTCGGTATCAGACTAGCGGGAACAGATACGCAGTATTTT. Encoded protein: CANSFGIRLAGTDTQYF.

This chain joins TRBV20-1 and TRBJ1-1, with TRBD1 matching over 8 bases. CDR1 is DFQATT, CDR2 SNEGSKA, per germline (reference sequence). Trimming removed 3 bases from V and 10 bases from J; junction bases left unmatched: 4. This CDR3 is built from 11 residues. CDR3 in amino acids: CSARDRVGAFF. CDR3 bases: TGCAGTGCTAGGGACAGGGTAGGAGCTTTCTTT.

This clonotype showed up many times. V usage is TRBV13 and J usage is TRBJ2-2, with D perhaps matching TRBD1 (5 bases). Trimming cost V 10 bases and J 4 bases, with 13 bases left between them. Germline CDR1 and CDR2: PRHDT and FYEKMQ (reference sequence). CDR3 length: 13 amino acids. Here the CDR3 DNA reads TGTGCCAATTCGCAGGGCCTCACCGGGGAGCTGTTTTTT. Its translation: CANSQGLTGELFF.

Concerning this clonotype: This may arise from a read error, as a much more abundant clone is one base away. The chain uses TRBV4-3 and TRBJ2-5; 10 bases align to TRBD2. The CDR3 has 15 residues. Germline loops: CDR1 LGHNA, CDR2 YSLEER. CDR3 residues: CASSLQSGRGEIQYF. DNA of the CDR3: TGCGCCAGCAGCCTCCAGAGCGGGAGGGGGGAGATCCAGTACTTC.

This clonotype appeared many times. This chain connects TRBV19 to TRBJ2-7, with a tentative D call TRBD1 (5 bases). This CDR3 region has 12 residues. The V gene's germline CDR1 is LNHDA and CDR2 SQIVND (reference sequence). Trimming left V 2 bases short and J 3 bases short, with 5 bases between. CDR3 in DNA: TGTGCCAGTAGTATACAGGGCTACGAGCAGTACTTC. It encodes CASSIQGYEQYF.

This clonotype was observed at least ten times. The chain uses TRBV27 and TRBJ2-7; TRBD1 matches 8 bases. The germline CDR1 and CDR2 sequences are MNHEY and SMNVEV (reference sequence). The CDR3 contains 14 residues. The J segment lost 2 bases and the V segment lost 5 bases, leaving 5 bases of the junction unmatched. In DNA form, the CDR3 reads TGTGCCAGCAGTACAACGACAGGGGCCTACGAGCAGTACTTC. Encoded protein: CASSTTTGAYEQYF.

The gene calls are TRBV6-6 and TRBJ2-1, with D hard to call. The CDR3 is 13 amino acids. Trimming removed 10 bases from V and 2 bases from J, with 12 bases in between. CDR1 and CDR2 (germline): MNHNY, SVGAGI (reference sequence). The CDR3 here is CATQSGTYNEQFF. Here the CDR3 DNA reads TGTGCCACACAATCGGGCACCTACAATGAGCAGTTCTTC.

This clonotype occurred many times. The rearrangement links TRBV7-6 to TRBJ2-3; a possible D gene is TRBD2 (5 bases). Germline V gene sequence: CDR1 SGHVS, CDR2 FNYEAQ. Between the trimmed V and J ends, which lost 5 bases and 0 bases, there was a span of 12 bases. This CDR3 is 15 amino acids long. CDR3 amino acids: CASSQQRTSTDTQYF. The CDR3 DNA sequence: TGTGCCAGCAGCCAACAGAGGACTAGCACAGATACGCAGTATTTT.

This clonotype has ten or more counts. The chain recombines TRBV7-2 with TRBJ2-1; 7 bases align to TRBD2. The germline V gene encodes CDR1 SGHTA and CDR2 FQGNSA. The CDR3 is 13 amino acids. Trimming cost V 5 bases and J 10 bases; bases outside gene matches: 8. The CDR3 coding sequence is TGTGCCAGCAGCAAAACCAGGCGGGAGGAGCAGTTCTTC. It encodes CASSKTRREEQFF.

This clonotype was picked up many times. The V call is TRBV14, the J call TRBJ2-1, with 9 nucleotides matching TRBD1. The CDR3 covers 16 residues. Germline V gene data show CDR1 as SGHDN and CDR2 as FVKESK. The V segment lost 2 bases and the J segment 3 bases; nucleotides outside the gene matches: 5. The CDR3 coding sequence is TGTGCCAGCAGCCAAAGGGACAGGGTTGGCTACAATGAGCAGTTCTTC. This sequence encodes CASSQRDRVGYNEQFF.

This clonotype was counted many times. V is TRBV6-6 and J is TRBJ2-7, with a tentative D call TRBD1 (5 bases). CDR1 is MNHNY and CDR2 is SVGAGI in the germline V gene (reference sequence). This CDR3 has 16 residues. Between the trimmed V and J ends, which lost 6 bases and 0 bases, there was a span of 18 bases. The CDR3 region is CASRDQGAANSYEQYV. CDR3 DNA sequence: TGTGCCAGCAGAGATCAGGGCGCCGCAAACTCCTACGAGCAGTACGTC.

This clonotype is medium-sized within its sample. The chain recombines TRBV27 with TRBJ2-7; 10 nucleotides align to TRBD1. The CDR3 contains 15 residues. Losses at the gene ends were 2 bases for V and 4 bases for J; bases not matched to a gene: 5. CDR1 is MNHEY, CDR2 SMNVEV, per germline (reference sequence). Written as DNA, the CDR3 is TGTGCCAGCAGTTTAACGACAGGGGGCATGTACGAGCAGTACTTC. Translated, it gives CASSLTTGGMYEQYF.

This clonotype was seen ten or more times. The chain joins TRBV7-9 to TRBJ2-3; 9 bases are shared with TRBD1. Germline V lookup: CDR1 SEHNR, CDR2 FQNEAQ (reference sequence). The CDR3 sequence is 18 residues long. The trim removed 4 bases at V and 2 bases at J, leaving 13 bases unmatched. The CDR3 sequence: CASSSRSYRGRVTDTQYF. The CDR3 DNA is TGTGCCAGCAGCTCTCGTAGCTACAGGGGGCGCGTCACAGATACGCAGTATTTT.

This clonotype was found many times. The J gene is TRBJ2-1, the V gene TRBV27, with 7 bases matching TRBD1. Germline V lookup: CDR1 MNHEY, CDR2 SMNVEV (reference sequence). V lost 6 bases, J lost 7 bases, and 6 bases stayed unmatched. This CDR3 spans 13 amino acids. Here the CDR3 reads CASRTGAVNEQFF. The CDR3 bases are TGTGCCAGCAGAACAGGGGCCGTAAATGAGCAGTTCTTC.

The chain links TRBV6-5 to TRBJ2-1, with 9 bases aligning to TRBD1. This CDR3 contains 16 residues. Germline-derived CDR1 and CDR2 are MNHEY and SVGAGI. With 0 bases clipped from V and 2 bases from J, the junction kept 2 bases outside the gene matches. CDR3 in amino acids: CASSYSWDRAYNEQFF. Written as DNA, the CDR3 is TGTGCCAGCAGTTACTCGTGGGACAGGGCCTACAATGAGCAGTTCTTC.

CDR3 residues: CASSQNRANTEAFF. The CDR3 nucleotides read TGTGCCAGCAGCCAAAACAGGGCGAACACTGAAGCTTTCTTT. This rearrangement joins TRBV7-9 to TRBJ1-1, with D maybe TRBD1 (6 bases). Trimming stripped 5 bases from V and 1 base from J, with 11 bases between. The germline V gene has CDR1 SEHNR and CDR2 FQNEAQ (reference sequence). This CDR3 is 14 amino acids long. The whole variable domain, remainder taken from reference TRBV7-9 and TRBJ1-1, is DTGVSQNPRHKITKRGQNVTFRCDPISEHNRLYWYRQTLGQGPEFLTYFQNEAQLEKSRLLSDRFSAERPKGSFSTLEIQRTEQGDSAMYLCASSQNRANTEAFFGQGTRLTVV.

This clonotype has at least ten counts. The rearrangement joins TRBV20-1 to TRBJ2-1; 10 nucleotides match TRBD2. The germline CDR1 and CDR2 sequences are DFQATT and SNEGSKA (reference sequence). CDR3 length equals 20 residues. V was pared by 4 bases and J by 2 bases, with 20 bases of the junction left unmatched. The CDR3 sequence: CSAKAPRTSGLRLTYNEQFF. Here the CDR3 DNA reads TGCAGTGCTAAAGCCCCTCGGACTAGCGGCCTGAGGCTGACCTACAATGAGCAGTTCTTC.

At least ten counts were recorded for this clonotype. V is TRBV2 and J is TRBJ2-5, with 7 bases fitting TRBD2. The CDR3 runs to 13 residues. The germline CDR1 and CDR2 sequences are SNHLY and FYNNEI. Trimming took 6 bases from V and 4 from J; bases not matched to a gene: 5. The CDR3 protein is CASSRLAVETQYF. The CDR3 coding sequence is TGTGCCAGCAGCCGGCTAGCGGTAGAGACCCAGTACTTC.

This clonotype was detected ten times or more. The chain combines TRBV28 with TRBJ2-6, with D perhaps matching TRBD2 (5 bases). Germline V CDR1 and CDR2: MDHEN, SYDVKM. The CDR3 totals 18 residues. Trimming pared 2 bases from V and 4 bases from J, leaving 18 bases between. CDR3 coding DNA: TGTGCCAGCAGTTTAAGGGAAGCCGCGCGACTAGGGGCCAACGTCCTGACTTTC. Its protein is CASSLREAARLGANVLTF.

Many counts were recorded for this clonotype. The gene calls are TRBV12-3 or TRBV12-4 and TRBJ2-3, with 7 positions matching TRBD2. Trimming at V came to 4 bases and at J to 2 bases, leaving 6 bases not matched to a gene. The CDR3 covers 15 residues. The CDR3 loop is CASSSPGLNTDTQYF. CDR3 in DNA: TGTGCCAGCAGTTCCCCGGGACTAAACACAGATACGCAGTATTTT.

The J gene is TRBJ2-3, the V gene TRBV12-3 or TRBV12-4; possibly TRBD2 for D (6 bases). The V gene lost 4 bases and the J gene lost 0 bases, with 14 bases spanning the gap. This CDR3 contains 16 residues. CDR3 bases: TGTGCCAGCAGTTCTAATAGCGGAACTAGCACAGATACGCAGTATTTT. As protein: CASSSNSGTSTDTQYF.

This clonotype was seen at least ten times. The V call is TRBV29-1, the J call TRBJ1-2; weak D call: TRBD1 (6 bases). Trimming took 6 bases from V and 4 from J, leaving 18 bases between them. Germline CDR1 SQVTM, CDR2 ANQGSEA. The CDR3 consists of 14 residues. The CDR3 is CSVPTAGAPYGYTF. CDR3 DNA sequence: TGCAGCGTCCCCACTGCAGGGGCTCCCTATGGCTACACCTTC.

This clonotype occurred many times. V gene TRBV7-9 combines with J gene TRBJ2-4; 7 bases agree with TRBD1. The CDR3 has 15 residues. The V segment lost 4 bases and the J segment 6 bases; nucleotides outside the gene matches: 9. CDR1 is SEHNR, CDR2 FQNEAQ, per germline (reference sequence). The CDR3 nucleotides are TGTGCCAGCAGCTCCATGGGACAGAGAAGAAACATTCAGTACTTC. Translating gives CASSSMGQRRNIQYF.

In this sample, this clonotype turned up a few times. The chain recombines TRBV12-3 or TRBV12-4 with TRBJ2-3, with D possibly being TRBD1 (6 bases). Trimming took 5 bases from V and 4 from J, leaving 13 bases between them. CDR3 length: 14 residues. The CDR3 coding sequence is TGTGCCAGCAGTAAACAGGGTCTGGCAGATACGCAGTATTTT. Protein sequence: CASSKQGLADTQYF.

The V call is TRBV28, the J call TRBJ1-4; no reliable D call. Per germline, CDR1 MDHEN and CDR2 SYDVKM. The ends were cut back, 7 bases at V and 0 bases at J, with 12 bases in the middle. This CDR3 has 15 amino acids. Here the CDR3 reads CASNPYGTTNEKLFF. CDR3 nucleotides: TGTGCCAGCAACCCCTACGGGACAACTAATGAAAAACTGTTTTTT.

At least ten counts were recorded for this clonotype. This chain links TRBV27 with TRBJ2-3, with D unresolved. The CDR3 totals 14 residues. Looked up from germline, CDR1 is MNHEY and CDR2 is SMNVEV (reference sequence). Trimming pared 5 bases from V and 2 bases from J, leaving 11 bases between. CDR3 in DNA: TGTGCCAGCAGTCCCACCTCAGTCACAGATACGCAGTATTTT. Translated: CASSPTSVTDTQYF.

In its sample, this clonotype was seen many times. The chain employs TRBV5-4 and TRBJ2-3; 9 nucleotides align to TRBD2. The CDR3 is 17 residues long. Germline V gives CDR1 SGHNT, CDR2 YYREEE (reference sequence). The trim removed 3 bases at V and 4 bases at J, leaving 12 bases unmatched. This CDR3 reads CASSYQSSGSGADTQYF. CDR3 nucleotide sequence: TGTGCCAGCAGCTACCAGAGTAGCGGGAGTGGGGCAGATACGCAGTATTTT.

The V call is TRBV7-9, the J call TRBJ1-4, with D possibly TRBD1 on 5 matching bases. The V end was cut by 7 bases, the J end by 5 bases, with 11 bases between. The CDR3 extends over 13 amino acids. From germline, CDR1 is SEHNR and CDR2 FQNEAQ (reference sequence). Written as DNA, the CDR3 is TGTGCCAGCAATAGGGACGGGAATGAAAAACTGTTTTTT. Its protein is CASNRDGNEKLFF.

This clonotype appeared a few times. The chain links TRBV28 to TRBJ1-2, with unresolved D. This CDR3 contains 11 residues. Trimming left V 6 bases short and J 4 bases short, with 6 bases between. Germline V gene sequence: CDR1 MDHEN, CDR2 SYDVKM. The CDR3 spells CASSVSYGYTF. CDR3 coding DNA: TGTGCCAGCAGCGTAAGCTATGGCTACACCTTC.